Listed here are 9 T cell receptor beta chains from one sample, sequenced in a study of graft-versus-host responses after intestinal transplantation. The assay was immunoSEQ multiplex PCR, and TCRdb's table has in-frame clones only and misses some. The sample includes 86,000 or so clones, under 95% of them seen just once. Their recognized antigens are unknown. This specimen was unstimulated CD8+ T cells sorted from spleen or lymph node cells, taken before intestinal transplant. Every receptor here comes from a human donor who received an intestinal transplant.

Within the sample, this clone is medium-sized (0.01 to 0.1%). The chain recombines TRBV4-1 with TRBJ1-1; D call uncertain. The ends were cut back, 0 bases at V and 0 bases at J, with 26 bases in the middle. CDR3 size: 21 residues. In germline, CDR1 is MGHRA, CDR2 YSYEKL. The CDR3 loop reads CASSQDFPPPAERKMNTEAFF. CDR3 nucleotide sequence: TGCGCCAGCAGCCAAGATTTCCCCCCCCCGGCGGAGAGAAAAATGAACACTGAAGCTTTCTTT.

The chain couples TRBV9 to TRBJ1-6, with D possibly TRBD1 on 5 matching bases. This CDR3 contains 14 residues. The ends were cut back, 4 bases at V and 6 bases at J, with 11 bases in the middle. CDR1 is SGDLS and CDR2 is YYNGEE in the germline V gene. In DNA, the CDR3 is TGTGCCAGCAGCATCGGGACGGCTAATTCACCCCTCCACTTT. Translation: CASSIGTANSPLHF.

The chain recombines TRBV29-1 with TRBJ1-2; tentatively, D is TRBD1 (5 bases). Trimming took off 6 bases at V and 0 bases at J, with 11 bases between the two ends. Germline V lookup: CDR1 SQVTM, CDR2 ANQGSEA. This CDR3 region has 13 residues. CDR3 sequence (DNA): TGCAGCGTCGGGGCGACGACTAACTATGGCTACACCTTC. Amino acid sequence: CSVGATTNYGYTF.

The gene calls are TRBV9 and TRBJ2-3; D may correspond to TRBD1 or TRBD2 (5 bases each). The ends were cut back, 0 bases at V and 2 bases at J, with 10 bases in the middle. CDR1 is SGDLS, CDR2 YYNGEE, per germline. This CDR3 comprises 15 residues. The CDR3, as DNA: TGTGCCAGCAGCGTAGGAGGGGCCATCACAGATACGCAGTATTTT. Encoded protein: CASSVGGAITDTQYF.

This sequence joins TRBV7-6 and TRBJ2-1; 10 bases align to TRBD2. Germline V gene lookup returns CDR1 SGHVS and CDR2 FNYEAQ. The CDR3 extends over 15 amino acids. V shed 1 base and J 4 bases; nucleotides not matched to a gene: 1. CDR3 residues: CASSLVAGGYNEQFF. The CDR3 DNA reads TGTGCCAGCAGCTTAGTAGCGGGGGGATACAATGAGCAGTTCTTC.

The chain links TRBV29-1 to TRBJ1-2; D gene uncertain. V lost 3 bases and J lost 6, with 8 bases in between. CDR3 length equals 11 residues. Per the germline V gene, CDR1 is SQVTM and CDR2 is ANQGSEA. CDR3 amino acids: CSVDRDHGYTF. For the CDR3, the DNA is TGCAGCGTTGACCGGGATCATGGCTACACCTTC.

The chain joins TRBV27 to TRBJ2-7, with TRBD2 matching 13 bases. Germline trimming cut 3 bases from V and 4 bases from J; bases unmatched to any gene: 3. The germline V gene has CDR1 MNHEY and CDR2 SMNVEV (reference sequence). CDR3 size: 15 residues. The CDR3 is CASSLGTSGIYEQYF. The CDR3 nucleotides read TGTGCCAGCAGTTTGGGGACTAGCGGGATATACGAGCAGTACTTC.

J is TRBJ1-1 and V is TRBV5-5; D possibly corresponds to TRBD1 (5 bases). Germline V CDR1 and CDR2: SGHKS, YYEKEE (reference sequence). Trimming removed 3 bases at V and 1 base at J, with 19 bases between. This CDR3 has 17 amino acids. CDR3 DNA: TGTGCCAGCAGCTCAGGCTCCGGGGCTACACCGAACACTGAAGCTTTCTTT. Translating it yields CASSSGSGATPNTEAFF.

The chain joins TRBV15 to TRBJ2-7; D gene uncertain. This CDR3 is built from 15 residues. Germline V gives CDR1 LNHNV, CDR2 YYDKDF (reference sequence). V lost 5 bases to trimming and J lost 3 bases, with 17 bases between them. This CDR3 is CATSGPGASNYEQYF. In nucleotides, the CDR3 is TGTGCCACCAGCGGACCGGGCGCGAGCAACTACGAGCAGTACTTC. Full variable domain (outside the CDR3, taken from reference TRBV15 and TRBJ2-7): DAMVIQNPRYQVTQFGKPVTLSCSQTLNHNVMYWYQQKSSQAPKLLFHYYDKDFNNEADTPDNFQSRRPNTSFCFLDIRSPGLGDTAMYLCATSGPGASNYEQYFGPGTRLTVT.